This record concerns one T cell receptor (beta chain) sequence. This entry belongs to a study of T cell changes during pregnancy in multiple sclerosis. Clones were read by immunoSEQ multiplex PCR, and TCRdb kept only the in-frame ones, dropping some. The sample consists of approximately 69,000 clones, around 94% of them appearing once. CDR1 and CDR2 from the germline V gene are LGHNA and YSLEER. With 1 base clipped from V and 2 bases from J, the junction kept 1 base outside the gene matches. CDR3 length: 14 amino acids. The V gene is TRBV4-3, the J gene TRBJ2-5, with TRBD2 identical over 7 bases. The material sequenced was peripheral blood, taken in the second trimester of pregnancy. This sequence was found in a female donor in good health, enrolled as a control in a pregnancy study. CDR3 amino acids: CASSQVGGQETQYF. DNA of the CDR3: TGCGCCAGCAGCCAAGTCGGGGGGCAAGAGACCCAGTACTTC.